This T cell receptor (beta chain) was sequenced during a study of control samples from healthy donors and cancer patients. The V gene's germline CDR1 is SGDLS and CDR2 YYNGEE. Germline trimming cut 5 bases from V and 2 bases from J; bases unmatched to any gene: 17. The CDR3 length is 18 residues. The assay was immunoSEQ multiplex PCR, and TCRdb's table has in-frame clones only and misses some. The repertoire includes tens of thousands of clones, approximately 94% of them detected once, and approximately 6.6% sits in the top ten. The chain combines TRBV9 with TRBJ2-3; 7 nucleotides match TRBD1. The sequence came from a man aged 60-69 years in good health. Sequencing was performed on blood. CDR3 sequence: CASSRTLSRQGTTDTQYF. Here the CDR3 DNA reads TGTGCCAGCAGTCGTACCCTATCAAGACAGGGTACCACAGATACGCAGTATTTT.